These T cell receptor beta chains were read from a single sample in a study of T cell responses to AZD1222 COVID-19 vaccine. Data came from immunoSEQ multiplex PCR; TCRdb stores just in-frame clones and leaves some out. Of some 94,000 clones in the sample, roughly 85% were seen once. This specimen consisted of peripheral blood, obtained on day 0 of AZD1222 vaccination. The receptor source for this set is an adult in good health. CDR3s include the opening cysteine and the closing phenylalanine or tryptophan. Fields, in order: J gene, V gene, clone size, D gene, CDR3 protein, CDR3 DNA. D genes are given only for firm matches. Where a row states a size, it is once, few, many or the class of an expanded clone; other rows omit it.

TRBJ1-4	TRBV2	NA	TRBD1	CASSEWGTGYEKLFF	TGTGCCAGCAGTGAATGGGGGACAGGGTACGAAAAACTGTTTTTT
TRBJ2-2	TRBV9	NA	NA	CASSVGGANTGELFF	TGTGCCAGCAGCGTGGGCGGGGCGAACACCGGGGAGCTGTTTTTT
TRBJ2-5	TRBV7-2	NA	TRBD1	CASSNRGRVQETQYF	TGTGCCAGCAGCAACAGGGGGCGCGTCCAAGAGACCCAGTACTTC
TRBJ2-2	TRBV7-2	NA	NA	CASRKGGLNTGELFF	TGTGCCAGCAGAAAGGGGGGACTGAACACCGGGGAGCTGTTTTTT
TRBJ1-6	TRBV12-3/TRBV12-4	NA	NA	CASTPELGSPLHF	TGTGCCAGCACCCCGGAGTTAGGTTCACCCCTCCACTTT
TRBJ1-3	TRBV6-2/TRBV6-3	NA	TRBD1	CASRYPGQGLSGNTIYF	TGTGCCAGCAGGTACCCCGGACAGGGGCTCTCTGGAAACACCATATATTTT
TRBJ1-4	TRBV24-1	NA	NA	CATSEGRVEFF	TGTGCCACCAGTGAGGGCAGAGTGGAGTTTTTT
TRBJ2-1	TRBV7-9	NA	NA	CASSSEWGSSYNEQFF	TGTGCCAGCAGCTCAGAGTGGGGAAGCTCCTACAATGAGCAGTTCTTC
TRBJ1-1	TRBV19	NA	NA	CASSIIDSTEAFF	TGTGCCAGTAGTATTATCGACAGTACTGAAGCTTTCTTT
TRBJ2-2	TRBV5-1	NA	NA	CASSSGAGTGELFF	TGTGCCAGCAGCTCCGGGGCCGGGACCGGGGAGCTGTTTTTT
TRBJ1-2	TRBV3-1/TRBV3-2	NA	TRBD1	CASSQVDRVREGYTF	TGTGCCAGCAGCCAAGTAGACAGGGTACGGGAGGGCTACACCTTC
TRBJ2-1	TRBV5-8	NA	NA	CASSLGRAGNEQFF	TGTGCCAGCAGCTTGGGCAGGGCGGGGAATGAGCAGTTCTTC
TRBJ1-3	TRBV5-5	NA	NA	CASSLVRTSGNTIYF	TGTGCCAGCAGCTTGGTAAGGACCTCTGGAAACACCATATATTTT
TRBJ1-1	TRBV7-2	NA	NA	CASRLMDPTEAFF	TGTGCCAGCAGGCTGATGGACCCCACTGAAGCTTTCTTT
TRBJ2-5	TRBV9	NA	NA	CASSVKVEGETQYF	TGTGCCAGCAGCGTTAAGGTAGAGGGAGAGACCCAGTACTTC
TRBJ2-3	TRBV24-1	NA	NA	CATSDPLSGLTDTQYF	TGTGCCACCAGTGATCCCCTCAGCGGCCTCACAGATACGCAGTATTTT
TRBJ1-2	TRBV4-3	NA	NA	CASSQDHRAGDNYGYTF	TGCGCCAGCAGCCAAGATCATAGGGCAGGGGATAACTATGGCTACACCTTC
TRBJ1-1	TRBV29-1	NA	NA	CSVEEGRDTEAFF	TGCAGCGTTGAAGAAGGGAGGGACACTGAAGCTTTCTTT
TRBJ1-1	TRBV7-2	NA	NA	CASSFKSNTEAFF	TGTGCCAGCAGCTTTAAATCGAACACTGAAGCTTTCTTT
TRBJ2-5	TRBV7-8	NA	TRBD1	CASSLELSGGSRETQYF	TGTGCCAGCAGCTTAGAACTATCAGGGGGTTCAAGAGAGACCCAGTACTTC
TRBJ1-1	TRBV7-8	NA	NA	CASSYPGTVNTEAFF	TGTGCCAGCAGCTACCCCGGGACCGTGAACACTGAAGCTTTCTTT
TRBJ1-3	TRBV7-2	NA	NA	CASSLRQGNTIYF	TGTGCCAGCAGCTTACGCCAAGGAAACACCATATATTTT
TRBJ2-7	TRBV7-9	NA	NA	CASSLDGRLYEQYF	TGTGCCAGCAGCTTAGATGGCAGACTCTACGAGCAGTACTTC
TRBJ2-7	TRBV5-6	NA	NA	CASSLEWTSSYEQYF	TGTGCCAGCAGCTTGGAATGGACCAGCTCCTACGAGCAGTACTTC
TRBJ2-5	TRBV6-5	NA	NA	CASTPRVQAETQYF	TGTGCCAGCACCCCGCGGGTCCAGGCAGAGACCCAGTACTTC
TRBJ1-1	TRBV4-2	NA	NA	CASSQDPWGSTEAFF	TGTGCCAGCAGCCAAGATCCGTGGGGATCCACTGAAGCTTTCTTT
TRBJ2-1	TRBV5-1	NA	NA	CASSLSQGGNEQFF	TGCGCCAGCAGCTTGAGCCAGGGCGGAAATGAGCAGTTCTTC
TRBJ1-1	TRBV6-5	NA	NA	CASSYSMIGGTTEAFF	TGTGCCAGCAGTTACTCGATGATAGGGGGGACCACTGAAGCTTTCTTT
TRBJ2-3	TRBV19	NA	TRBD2	CASSIPGGLAGGPDTQYF	TGTGCCAGTAGTATTCCAGGCGGACTAGCGGGGGGACCAGATACGCAGTATTTT
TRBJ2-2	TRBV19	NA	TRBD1	CASWGQWDTGELFF	TGTGCCAGTTGGGGACAGTGGGACACCGGGGAGCTGTTTTTT
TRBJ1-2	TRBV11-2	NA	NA	CASSLGNRAGGNGYTF	TGTGCCAGCAGCTTAGGGAATAGGGCCGGGGGCAATGGCTACACCTTC
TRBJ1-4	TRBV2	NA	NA	CASSEALRGNNEKLFF	TGTGCCAGCAGTGAAGCGCTTCGGGGGAACAATGAAAAACTGTTTTTT
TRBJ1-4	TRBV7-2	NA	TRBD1	CASSPGTGARKLFF	TGTGCCAGCAGCCCCGGGACAGGGGCAAGAAAACTGTTTTTT
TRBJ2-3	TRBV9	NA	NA	CASSPETGGAMTDTQYF	TGTGCCAGCAGCCCCGAAACCGGCGGCGCGATGACAGATACGCAGTATTTT
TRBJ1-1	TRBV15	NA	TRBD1	CATSRDREGATEAFF	TGTGCCACCAGCAGAGATCGTGAGGGGGCAACTGAAGCTTTCTTT
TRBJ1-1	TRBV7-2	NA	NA	CASSRGLREAFF	TGTGCCAGCAGCCGAGGACTCCGAGAAGCTTTCTTT
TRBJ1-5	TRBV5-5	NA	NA	CASSWGLTNQPQHF	TGTGCCAGCAGCTGGGGACTGACTAATCAGCCCCAGCATTTT
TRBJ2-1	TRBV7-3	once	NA	CASSSLGGSYNEQFF	TGTGCCAGCAGCTCGTTAGGAGGCTCCTACAATGAGCAGTTCTTC
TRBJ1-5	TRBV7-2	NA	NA	CASSFGTWGQPQHF	TGTGCCAGCAGCTTTGGGACCTGGGGTCAGCCCCAGCATTTT
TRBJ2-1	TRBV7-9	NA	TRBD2	CASSQRISGGYYNEQFF	TGTGCCAGCAGCCAGCGGATTAGCGGGGGATACTACAATGAGCAGTTCTTC
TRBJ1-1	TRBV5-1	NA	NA	CASRRQGKIEAFF	TGTGCCAGCAGAAGGCAGGGGAAAATTGAAGCTTTCTTT
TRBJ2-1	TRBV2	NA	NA	CASSGGPYNEQFF	TGTGCCAGCTCAGGGGGGCCCTACAATGAGCAGTTCTTC
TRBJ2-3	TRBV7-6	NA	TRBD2	CASTPFQAGFTDTQYF	TGTGCCAGCACCCCGTTCCAAGCGGGGTTCACAGATACGCAGTATTTT
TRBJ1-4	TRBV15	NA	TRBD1	CATSSWTGGPNEKLFF	TGTGCCACCAGCAGTTGGACAGGGGGGCCTAATGAAAAACTGTTTTTT
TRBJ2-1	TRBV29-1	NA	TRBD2	CSATSGGAGNEQFF	TGCAGCGCAACTAGCGGGGGGGCCGGGAATGAGCAGTTCTTC
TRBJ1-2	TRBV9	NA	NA	CASSGGSGGLGGYTF	TGTGCCAGCAGCGGAGGCTCGGGGGGACTGGGAGGCTACACCTTC
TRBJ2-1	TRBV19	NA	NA	CASSTYVEEQFF	TGTGCCAGTAGTACCTACGTGGAAGAGCAGTTCTTC
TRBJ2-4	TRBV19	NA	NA	CASSRDKNAKNIQYF	TGTGCCAGTAGCCGTGACAAGAACGCCAAAAACATTCAGTACTTC
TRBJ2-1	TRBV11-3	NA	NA	CASSPEGSYNEQFF	TGTGCCAGCAGCCCCGAAGGTTCCTACAATGAGCAGTTCTTC
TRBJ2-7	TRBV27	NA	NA	CASSPNQRREQYF	TGTGCCAGCAGTCCGAATCAACGACGGGAGCAGTACTTC
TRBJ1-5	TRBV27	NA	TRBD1	CASSLSFRTGGNQPQHF	TGTGCCAGCAGTTTATCTTTCCGGACAGGGGGCAATCAGCCCCAGCATTTT
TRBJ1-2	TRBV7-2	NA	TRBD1	CASRQQGVRHGYTF	TGTGCCAGCAGACAGCAGGGGGTACGTCATGGCTACACCTTC
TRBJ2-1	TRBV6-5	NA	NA	CASSYRAYGDEQFF	TGTGCCAGCAGTTACCGGGCGTATGGCGATGAGCAGTTCTTC